What follows describes a single T cell receptor beta chain. This clonotype was observed at least ten times. What antigen it recognizes has not been identified. Per-base qualities were not stored, and no clone one base away is much larger. Ophthalmopathy patients were characterized by moderately to severely active disease, a Clinical Activity Score of at least 3, a NOSPECS grade of at least 4, and a disease duration under 3 months. Patients were excluded if they had other autoimmune diseases, uncontrolled infections, pregnancy or lactation. Clinical symptoms, serum thyroxine, TRAb, thyroid ultrasound and orbital computed tomography were used for diagnosis. PBMCs were isolated from 7.5 to 10 ml of fresh peripheral blood by Ficoll-Paque density gradient centrifugation. Total RNA was extracted using Trizol reagent, and RNA quality was checked on an Agilent 2100 Bioanalyzer. The data stem from a study of Graves' ophthalmopathy and Graves' hyperthyroidism (dated by TCRdb to 2017 to 2018). Background on the whole study: Peripheral blood was collected at initial diagnosis, prior to any treatment. The study used signatures of the TCR beta repertoire to tell Graves' ophthalmopathy apart from Graves' hyperthyroidism and to predict which patients would progress to ophthalmopathy. In total, 135 blood samples were TCR-sequenced: 40 to 45 ophthalmopathy, 80 or so hyperthyroidism and about 17 hyperthyroidism-to-ophthalmopathy patients. To explore V-J signatures distinguishing ophthalmopathy from hyperthyroidism, a discovery set of some 100 patients (roughly 44 ophthalmopathy, over 55 stable hyperthyroidism) was enrolled. The independent validation cohort included about 19 hyperthyroidism patients plus 17 patients who later progressed from hyperthyroidism to ophthalmopathy. T-cell repertoires of thyroid tissue and blood were compared in several hyperthyroidism patients. Following sampling, methimazole starting at 30 mg daily was administered to hyperthyroidism patients, and high-dose intravenous methylprednisolone was administered to ophthalmopathy patients.

The paper as a whole reports these results and caveats: Most expanded thyroid clonotypes with frequency above 0.001 were also detected in blood, suggesting blood repertoires may reflect the thyroid immune response. The 13-signature model separated ophthalmopathy from stable hyperthyroidism with roughly 90% sensitivity and roughly 84% specificity in cross-validation, and 80%/75% in the test set. No statistical method was used to predetermine the sample size, and group allocation was not hidden from the investigators. In validation, the model predicted ophthalmopathy progression with roughly 68% sensitivity and around 72% specificity; eleven to twelve predicted patients were CT-confirmed with GO in a median of 6.5 months.

Its CDR3 holds 14 amino acids, cysteine through phenylalanine. The DNA shown is the 42-base CDR3, in frame from base 1. Trimming removed 6 bases from V and 0 bases from J; the gene matches leave 4 bases unexplained. CDR1 and CDR2 were assigned from the germline V gene as SQVTM and ANQGSEA. For repertoire sequencing, TCR beta CDR3 regions were amplified from RNA transcripts. The first round of RT-PCR was done with HTBI primers and the Qiagen OneStep RT-PCR kit, and was followed by a second round of multiplex PCR, then size selection and purification. Libraries were sequenced paired-end with 100 bp reads on an Illumina HiSeq2000. In the paper's pipeline: SOAPnuke was used to process the reads, throwing out any read that had adapters, had uncalled bases, had a mean Phred below 15, or lacked an exact constant-primer or identifier match. High-quality paired reads were merged with COPE v1.2.5. Clonotypes were defined as unique nucleotide sequences and were aligned to IMGT TRB V, D and J references using MiTCR v1.1. Only V-J combinations with frequency above 0.0001 were analysed, covering 99% to 99.2% of repertoires. A TCR clonal expansion and chaos score per V-J combination was defined as the ratio of F50 clonal expansion to chaos observed in the TCRdist matrix. Welch's t-statistics and random forest were used to narrow the features down to around 13 V-J combinations, which were then fed into a naive Bayes classifier. The Morisita-Horn index was used to measure how similar the thyroid and blood repertoires were. The public sequencing data were trimmed at Q25 with fastp and processed into clonotypes with MiXCR by TCRdb, which kept only in-frame beta chains. Under each unique CDR3 protein, matching rows form one entry showing the most common genes and DNA. The V and J calls come from TCRdb's annotation, not from the publication. The sample table contains about 740,000 distinct CDR3 sequences; only one count was recorded for 35% to 50% of them. The biggest ten clones account for 44% of the sample.

The sequence joins TRBV29-1 to TRBJ2-7; 11 bases in between match TRBD2. Material: peripheral blood. The sequence was collected from an adult man with Graves' ophthalmopathy. In nucleotide form, the sequence is TGCAGCGTCAAACTAGCGGGGGTCTCCTACGAGCAGTACTTC. Its amino acids are CSVKLAGVSYEQYF.